This T cell receptor beta chain was documented in a study of blood T cell repertoires in COVID-19. Overall study context: Researchers got acute and convalescent COVID-19 samples from the United States, Italy and Spain. PBMCs, B-cell-depleted T cells, or T cells provided the cDNA or gDNA that made up the material.

The CDR3 is 12 residues long. Trimming took off 7 bases at V and 7 bases at J, with 11 bases between the two ends. Per the germline V gene, CDR1 is SEHNR and CDR2 is FQNEAQ (reference sequence). As handled by the study authors: It was from reference gene primer amplification that nucleated cell counts were estimated. Some clones are missing from TCRdb's copy, which holds only in-frame ones; the method was immunoSEQ multiplex PCR. V, J and clone size are taken as reported in that table, and D and trimming were inferred from the DNA itself. This table holds nearly 110,000 clones, 65% to 80% found once.

The genes are TRBV7-9 and TRBJ2-1; tentatively, D is TRBD2 (5 bases). The sequence derives from an older man with acute or convalescent COVID-19. What was sequenced was peripheral blood. The CDR3 bases are TGTGCCAGCAAGGGAGAGGCAAATGAGCAGTTCTTC. It yields the protein CASKGEANEQFF.